At least ten counts were recorded for the clone carrying this TCR beta chain. Its antigen is as yet unknown. It was RNA transcripts that yielded the amplified TCR beta CDR3 regions. HTBI primers were used for first-round RT-PCR of the TCR CDR3. TCRdb independently ran MiXCR on the multiplex PCR reads; one entry per CDR3 protein. Of over 300,000 distinct CDR3 sequences detected, roughly 15% appear once; the ten largest clones hold 30% to 35%. Per germline, CDR1 MDHEN and CDR2 SYDVKM. V was clipped by 1 base and J by 3 bases, with 9 bases between them. The CDR3 spans 14 residues. This sample stems from a study of T cells in Graves' hyperthyroidism and ophthalmopathy. Points from the study as a whole: From stable hyperthyroidism, ophthalmopathy was set apart by a 13 V-J model.

Exclusion of patients followed from uncontrolled infection, other autoimmune disease, pregnancy or lactation. The study based diagnoses on clinical symptoms, serum thyroxine and TRAb, thyroid ultrasound and orbital computed tomography. The clonotype originates from a woman between 40 and 50 years old with Graves' ophthalmopathy. The chain combines TRBV28 with TRBJ1-2, with no clear D. Material for sequencing was blood. Written as DNA, the CDR3 is TGTGCCAGCAGTTTATCGGTGCAGGACTATGGCTACACCTTC. Its translation is CASSLSVQDYGYTF.